This TCR beta chain is drawn from a study of OX40 agonist ivuxolimab in advanced cancers. Study-level findings and limits: The mean number of expanded clones was higher in CD8+ T cells than in CD4+. Clonal expansion from baseline to week 6 occurred in both CD4+ and CD8+ T cells. Antigen specificity was not determined for the expanded peripheral T cells.

The repertoire was sequenced with immunoSEQ multiplex PCR; TCRdb's copy has only in-frame clones and lacks some. This sample has tens of thousands of clones, with almost 90% found just once. The CDR3 extends over 11 amino acids. V was trimmed by 8 bases and J by 10 bases, leaving 14 bases between them. CDR1 MNHNS and CDR2 SASEGT come from the germline V gene. With regard to this clone: Its specificity is unknown.

The clonotype was recovered from an adult with an advanced solid tumor such as melanoma, head and neck, liver or kidney cancer. V is TRBV6-1 and J is TRBJ1-1; no firm D call. The specimen was CD4+ or CD8+ T cells sorted from blood, collected in a trial of the OX40 agonist ivuxolimab. The CDR3: CASRLSERAFF. CDR3 sequence (DNA): TGTGCCAGCCGCCTATCAGAACGAGCTTTCTTT.